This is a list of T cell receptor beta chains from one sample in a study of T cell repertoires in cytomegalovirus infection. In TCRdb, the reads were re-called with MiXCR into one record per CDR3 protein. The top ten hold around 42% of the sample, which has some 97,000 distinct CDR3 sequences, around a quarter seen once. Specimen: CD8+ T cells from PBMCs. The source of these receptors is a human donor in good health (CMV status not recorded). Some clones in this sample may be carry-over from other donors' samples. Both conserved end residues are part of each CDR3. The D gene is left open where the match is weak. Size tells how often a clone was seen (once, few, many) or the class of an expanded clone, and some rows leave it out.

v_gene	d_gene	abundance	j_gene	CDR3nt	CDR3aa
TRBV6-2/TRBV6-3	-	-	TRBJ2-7	TGTGCCAGCTCTCAGACGGGAGTCGAGCAGTACTTC	CASSQTGVEQYF
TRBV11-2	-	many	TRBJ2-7	TGTGCCAGCAGCTTTCGGCAGGCAGACTACGAGCAGTACTTC	CASSFRQADYEQYF
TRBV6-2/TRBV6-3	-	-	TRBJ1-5	TGTGCCAGCAGTTTAAACAGGGTTCAGCCCCAGCATTTT	CASSLNRVQPQHF
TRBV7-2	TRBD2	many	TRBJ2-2	TGTGCCAGCAGCCCGTCTAGCGGGAGGGCTAAATTGGGAACCGGGGAGCTGTTTTTT	CASSPSSGRAKLGTGELFF
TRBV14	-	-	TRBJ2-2	TGTGCCAGCAGCCAAGAAGCGCGGGGTATAGCCGGGGAGCTGTTTTTT	CASSQEARGIAGELFF
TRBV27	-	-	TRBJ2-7	TGTGCCAGCAGCCGAAACGGAGGGGCCTACGAGCAGTACTTC	CASSRNGGAYEQYF
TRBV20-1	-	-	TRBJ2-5	TGCAGTGCTATGGGTTCAGAGACCCAGTACTTC	CSAMGSETQYF
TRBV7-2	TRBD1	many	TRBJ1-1	TGTGCCAGCAGCTTAGATTGGACAGGACTGAACACTGAAGCTTTCTTT	CASSLDWTGLNTEAFF
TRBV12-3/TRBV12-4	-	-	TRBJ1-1	TGTGCCAGCAGTCCCAGGGGAAATGAAGCTTTCTTT	CASSPRGNEAFF
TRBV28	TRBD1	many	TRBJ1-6	TGTGCCAGCAGTGAGACAGGGGGAACTTCACCCCTCCACTTT	CASSETGGTSPLHF
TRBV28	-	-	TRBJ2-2	TGTGCCAGCAGTTTACAGCGCATGAACACCGGGGAGCTGTTTTTT	CASSLQRMNTGELFF
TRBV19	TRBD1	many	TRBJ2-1	TGTGCCAGTAGTCACCGGGACAGACAGGACAATGAGCAGTTCTTC	CASSHRDRQDNEQFF
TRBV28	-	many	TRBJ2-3	TGTGCCAGCGCGCCTAGCACAGATACGCAGTATTTT	CASAPSTDTQYF
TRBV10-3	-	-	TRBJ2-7	TGTGCCATCGGGGTTGCTAGAACCTACGAGCAGTACTTC	CAIGVARTYEQYF
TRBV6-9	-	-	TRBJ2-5	TGTGCCAGTTTCGACACTCGGTACCAAGAGACCCAGTACTTC	CASFDTRYQETQYF
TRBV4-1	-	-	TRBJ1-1	TGCGCCAGCAGCCCGGAAGACAGCCTAAACACTGAAGCTTTCTTT	CASSPEDSLNTEAFF
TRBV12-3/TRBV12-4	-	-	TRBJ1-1	TGTGCCAGCAGTTTCAGCAGGGTGAGGAGGGACACTGAAGCTTTCTTT	CASSFSRVRRDTEAFF
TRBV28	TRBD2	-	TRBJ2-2	TGTGCCAGCAGTTTATTGCGGGGGGACACCGGGGAGCTGTTTTTT	CASSLLRGDTGELFF
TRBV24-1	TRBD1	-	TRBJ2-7	TGTGCCACCAGTGACCGACAGGGGAACTACGAGCAGTACTTC	CATSDRQGNYEQYF
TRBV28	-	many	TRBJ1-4	TGTGCCAGCAGGGGAAGTCAGGAAAAACTGTTTTTT	CASRGSQEKLFF
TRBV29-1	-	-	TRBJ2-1	TGCAGCGTTTTCGGGGGACTCTACAATGAGCAGTTCTTC	CSVFGGLYNEQFF
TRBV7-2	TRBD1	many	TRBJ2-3	TGTGCCAGCAGCTTAGCCCTCGGACAGGGCCTCCCCCCAGATACGCAGTATTTT	CASSLALGQGLPPDTQYF
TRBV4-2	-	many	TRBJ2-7	TGTGCCAGCAGCCAAGAGGGGACAGCGGGCAACGAGCAGTACTTC	CASSQEGTAGNEQYF
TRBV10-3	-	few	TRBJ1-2	TGTGCCATCAGTGAGTCGTGGGCAGAGAACTATGGCTACACCTTC	CAISESWAENYGYTF
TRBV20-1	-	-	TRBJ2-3	TGCAGTGCTAGAGATACTCCAGGATACAGGGATACGCAGTATTTT	CSARDTPGYRDTQYF
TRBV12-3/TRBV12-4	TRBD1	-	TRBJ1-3	TGTGCCAGCAGTTTAAACAGGGGGGAGGACACCATATATTTT	CASSLNRGEDTIYF
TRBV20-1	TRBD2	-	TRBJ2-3	TGCAGTGCTAGAGGTTGGATTAGCGGGGACACGCAGTATTTT	CSARGWISGDTQYF
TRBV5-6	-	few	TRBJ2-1	TGTGCCAGCAGCTTGTACGGGGGGCCCTACCTGGAGCAGTTCTTC	CASSLYGGPYLEQFF
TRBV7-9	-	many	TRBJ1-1	TGTGCCAGCAGCTTAGAAGGGGTTACTGAAGCTTTCTTT	CASSLEGVTEAFF
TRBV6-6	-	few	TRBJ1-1	TGTGCCAGCAGTTACTCGGGGGGGCGTGAAGCTTTCTTT	CASSYSGGREAFF
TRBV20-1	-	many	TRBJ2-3	TGCAGTGCTAGAGATGGAAGGGATGTTACAGATACGCAGTATTTT	CSARDGRDVTDTQYF
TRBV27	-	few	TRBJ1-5	TGTGCCAGCAGTTCCCGGAAACTAAGCAATCAGCCCCAGCATTTT	CASSSRKLSNQPQHF
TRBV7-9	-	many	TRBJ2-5	TGTGCCAGCAGCCAAACGGTCAGGGGAGTGGAGACCCAGTACTTC	CASSQTVRGVETQYF
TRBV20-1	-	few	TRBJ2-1	TGCAGTGCTAGAGATCGGTTAGCGGAGGGGACGGTGCAGTTCTTC	CSARDRLAEGTVQFF
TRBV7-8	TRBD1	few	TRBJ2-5	TGTGCCAGCAAGTTTGACACGGGACAGTTCCAAGAGACCCAGTACTTC	CASKFDTGQFQETQYF
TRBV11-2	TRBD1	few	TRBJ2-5	TGTGCCAGCAGCTTAGGGGACAGGGGGCTGGGGGAGACCCAGTACTTC	CASSLGDRGLGETQYF
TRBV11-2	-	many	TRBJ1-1	TGTGCCAGCAGCTTAGATCCCGGGCGGAACACTGAAGCTTTCTTT	CASSLDPGRNTEAFF
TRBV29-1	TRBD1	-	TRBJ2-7	TGCAGCGTTGAATACCAGGGGGACGCCTACGAGCAGTACTTC	CSVEYQGDAYEQYF
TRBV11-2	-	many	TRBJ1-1	TGTGCCAGCAGCTTCCTAGAAGGGCTGAACACTGAAGCTTTCTTT	CASSFLEGLNTEAFF
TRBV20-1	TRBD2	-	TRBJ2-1	TGCAGTGCTGATACCTCTAGCGGGAGGGCCGAGGTAAGAAGTAATGAGCAGTTCTTC	CSADTSSGRAEVRSNEQFF
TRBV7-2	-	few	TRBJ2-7	TGTGCCAGCAGCCGAGCGTCCGGGACGGCGGGTGTGGAGCAGTACTTC	CASSRASGTAGVEQYF
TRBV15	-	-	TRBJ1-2	TGTGCCACCAGCAGACGTCCGGGACCGCAGGGCGTAGACTATGGCTACACCTTC	CATSRRPGPQGVDYGYTF
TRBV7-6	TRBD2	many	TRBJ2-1	TGTGCCAGCAGCTCGGGGACTAGCGCGTACAATGAGCAGTTCTTC	CASSSGTSAYNEQFF
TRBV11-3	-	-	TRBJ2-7	TGTGCCAGCAGCTGGGGGGTTACCTACGAGCAGTACTTC	CASSWGVTYEQYF
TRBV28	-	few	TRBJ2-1	TGTGCCAGCAGTAGACTGGGGCAGGGTCTAGGCAATGAGCAGTTCTTC	CASSRLGQGLGNEQFF
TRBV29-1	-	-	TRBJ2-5	TGCAGCGTTGTGGTACAGACGCCTCACTTC	CSVVVQTPHF
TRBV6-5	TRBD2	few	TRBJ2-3	TGTGCCAGCAGTCCGGGACTAGCTGGCACAGATACGCAGTATTTT	CASSPGLAGTDTQYF